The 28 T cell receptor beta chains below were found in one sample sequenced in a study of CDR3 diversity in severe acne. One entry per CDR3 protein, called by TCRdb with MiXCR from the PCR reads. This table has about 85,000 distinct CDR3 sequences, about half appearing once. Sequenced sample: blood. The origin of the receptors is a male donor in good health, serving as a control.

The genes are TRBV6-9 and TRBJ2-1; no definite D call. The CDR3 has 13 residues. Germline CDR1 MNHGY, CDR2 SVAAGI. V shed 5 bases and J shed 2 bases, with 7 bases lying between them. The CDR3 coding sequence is TGTGCCAGCAGTATAGGGACCTACAATGAGCAGTTCTTC. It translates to CASSIGTYNEQFF.

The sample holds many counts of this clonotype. This CDR3 is CASSLGTAYEQYF. The CDR3 bases are TGTGCCAGCAGCCTCGGGACAGCCTACGAGCAGTACTTC. This chain connects TRBV7-8 to TRBJ2-7, with 7 positions matching TRBD1. The CDR3 runs 13 residues. Germline V gives CDR1 SGHVS, CDR2 FQNEAQ. The J segment lost 2 bases and the V segment lost 5 bases, leaving 3 bases of the junction unmatched.

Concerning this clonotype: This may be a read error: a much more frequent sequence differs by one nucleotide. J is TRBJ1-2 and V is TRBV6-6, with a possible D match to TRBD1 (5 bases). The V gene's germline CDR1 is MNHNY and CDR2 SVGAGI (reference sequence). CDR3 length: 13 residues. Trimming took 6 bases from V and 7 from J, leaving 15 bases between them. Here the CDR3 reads CASSASGSAGYTF. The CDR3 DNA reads TGTGCCAGCAGCGCCTCAGGGTCGGCTGGCTACACCTTC.

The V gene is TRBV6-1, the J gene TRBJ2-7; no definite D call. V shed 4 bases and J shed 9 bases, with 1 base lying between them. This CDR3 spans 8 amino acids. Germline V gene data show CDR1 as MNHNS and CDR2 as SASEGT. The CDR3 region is CASSGQYF. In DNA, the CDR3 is TGTGCCAGCAGTGGGCAGTACTTC.

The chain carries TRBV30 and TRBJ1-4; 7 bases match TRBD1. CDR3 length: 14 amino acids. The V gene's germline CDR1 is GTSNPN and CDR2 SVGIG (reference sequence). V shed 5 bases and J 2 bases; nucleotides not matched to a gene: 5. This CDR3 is CAWATGRTNEKLFF. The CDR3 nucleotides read TGTGCCTGGGCGACAGGGCGCACTAATGAAAAACTGTTTTTT.

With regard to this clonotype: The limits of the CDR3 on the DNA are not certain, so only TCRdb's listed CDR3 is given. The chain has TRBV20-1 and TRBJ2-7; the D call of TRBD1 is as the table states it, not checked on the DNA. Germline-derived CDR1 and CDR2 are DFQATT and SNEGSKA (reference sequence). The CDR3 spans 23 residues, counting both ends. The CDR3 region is CSARGNYETQYFGPGTRLLVQYF.

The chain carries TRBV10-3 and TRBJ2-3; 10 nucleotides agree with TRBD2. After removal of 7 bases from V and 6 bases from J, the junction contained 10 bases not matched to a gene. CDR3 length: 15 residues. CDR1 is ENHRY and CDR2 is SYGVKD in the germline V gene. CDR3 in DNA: TGTGCCATCAAGTCCCTAGCGGGAGTTTCTGATACGCAGTATTTT. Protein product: CAIKSLAGVSDTQYF.

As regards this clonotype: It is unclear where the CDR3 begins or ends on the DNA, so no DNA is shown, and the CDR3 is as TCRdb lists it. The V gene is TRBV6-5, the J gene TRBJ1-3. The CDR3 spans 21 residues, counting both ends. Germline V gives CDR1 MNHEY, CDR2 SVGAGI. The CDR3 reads CASYRGSPPHEQYFGPGTIYF.

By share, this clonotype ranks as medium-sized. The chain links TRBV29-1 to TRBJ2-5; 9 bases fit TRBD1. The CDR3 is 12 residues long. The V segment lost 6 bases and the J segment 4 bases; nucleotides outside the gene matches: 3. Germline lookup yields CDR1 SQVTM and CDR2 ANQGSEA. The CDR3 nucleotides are TGCAGCGTGGGACAGGGTGGAGAGACCCAGTACTTC. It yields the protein CSVGQGGETQYF.

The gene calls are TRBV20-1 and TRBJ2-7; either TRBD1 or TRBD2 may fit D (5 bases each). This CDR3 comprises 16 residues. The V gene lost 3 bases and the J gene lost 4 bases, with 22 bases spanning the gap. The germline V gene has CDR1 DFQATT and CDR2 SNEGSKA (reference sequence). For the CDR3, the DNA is TGCAGTGCTAGCGGTACACCGGGACGGGGCGTTTACGAGCAGTACTTC. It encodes CSASGTPGRGVYEQYF.

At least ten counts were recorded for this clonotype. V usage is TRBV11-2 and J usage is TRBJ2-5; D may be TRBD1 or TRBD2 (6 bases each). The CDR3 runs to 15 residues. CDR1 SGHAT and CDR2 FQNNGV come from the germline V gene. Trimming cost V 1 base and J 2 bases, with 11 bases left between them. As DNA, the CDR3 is TGTGCCAGCAGCTTAGTGTGGGGGGCGCAAGAGACCCAGTACTTC. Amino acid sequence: CASSLVWGAQETQYF.

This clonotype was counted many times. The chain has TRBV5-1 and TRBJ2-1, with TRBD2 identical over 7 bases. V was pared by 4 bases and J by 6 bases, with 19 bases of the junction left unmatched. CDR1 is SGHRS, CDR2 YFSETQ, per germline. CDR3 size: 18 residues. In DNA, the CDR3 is TGCGCCAGCAGCCTGGAATCCGGGGGGAGCCCCCACTCCAATGAGCAGTTCTTC. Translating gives CASSLESGGSPHSNEQFF.

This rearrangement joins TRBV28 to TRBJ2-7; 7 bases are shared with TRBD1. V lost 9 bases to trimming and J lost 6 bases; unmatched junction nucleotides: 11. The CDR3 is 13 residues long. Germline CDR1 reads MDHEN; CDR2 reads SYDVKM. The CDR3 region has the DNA TGTGCCAGTCACCAAGGGGGCGCGTTCGAGCAGTACTTC. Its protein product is CASHQGGAFEQYF.

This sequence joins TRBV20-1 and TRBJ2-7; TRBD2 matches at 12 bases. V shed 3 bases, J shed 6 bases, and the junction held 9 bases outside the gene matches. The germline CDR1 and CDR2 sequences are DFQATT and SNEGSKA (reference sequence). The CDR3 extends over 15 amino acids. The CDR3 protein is CSARGTSGLSSEQYF. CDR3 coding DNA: TGCAGTGCTAGGGGGACTAGCGGGCTCTCAAGCGAGCAGTACTTC.

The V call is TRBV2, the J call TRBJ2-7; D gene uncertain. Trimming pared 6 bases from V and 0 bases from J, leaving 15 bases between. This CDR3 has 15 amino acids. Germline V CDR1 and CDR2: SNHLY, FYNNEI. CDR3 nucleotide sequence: TGTGCCAGCAGCTATCAGACCGGGCACTCCTACGAGCAGTACTTC. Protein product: CASSYQTGHSYEQYF.

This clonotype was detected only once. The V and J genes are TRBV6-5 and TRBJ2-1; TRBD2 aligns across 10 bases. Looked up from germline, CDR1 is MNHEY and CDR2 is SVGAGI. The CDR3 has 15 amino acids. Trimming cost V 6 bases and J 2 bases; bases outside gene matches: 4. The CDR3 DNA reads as TGTGCCAGCAGATTAGGGACTAGCGCCTACAATGAGCAGTTCTTC. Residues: CASRLGTSAYNEQFF.

CDR3 sequence (DNA): TGTGCCAGCAGCTTGGAGGGCCAGGCCGAGCAGTACTTC. Protein product: CASSLEGQAEQYF. The rearrangement links TRBV7-9 to TRBJ2-5, with a weak D call TRBD2 (6 bases). The J call may be incorrect, as the DNA end agrees better with TRBJ2-7. Germline CDR1 SEHNR, CDR2 FQNEAQ (reference sequence). The CDR3 extends over 13 amino acids.

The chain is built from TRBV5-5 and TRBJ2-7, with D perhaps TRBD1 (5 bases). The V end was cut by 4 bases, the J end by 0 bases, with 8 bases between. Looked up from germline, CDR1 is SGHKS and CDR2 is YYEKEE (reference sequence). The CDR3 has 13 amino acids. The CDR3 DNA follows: TGTGCCAGCAGCCAGGACACCTCCTACGAGCAGTACTTC. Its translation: CASSQDTSYEQYF. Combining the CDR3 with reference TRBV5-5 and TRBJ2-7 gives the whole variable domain DAGVTQSPTHLIKTRGQQVTLRCSPISGHKSVSWYQQVLGQGPQFIFQYYEKEERGRGNFPDRFSARQFPNYSSELNVNALLLGDSALYLCASSQDTSYEQYFGPGTRLTVT.

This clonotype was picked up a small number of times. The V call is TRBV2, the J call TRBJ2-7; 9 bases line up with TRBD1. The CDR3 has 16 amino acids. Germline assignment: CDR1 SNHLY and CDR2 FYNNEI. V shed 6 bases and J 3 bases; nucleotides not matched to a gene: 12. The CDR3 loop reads CASRLRDRDPFYEQYF. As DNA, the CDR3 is TGTGCCAGCAGACTCCGGGACAGGGACCCTTTCTACGAGCAGTACTTC.

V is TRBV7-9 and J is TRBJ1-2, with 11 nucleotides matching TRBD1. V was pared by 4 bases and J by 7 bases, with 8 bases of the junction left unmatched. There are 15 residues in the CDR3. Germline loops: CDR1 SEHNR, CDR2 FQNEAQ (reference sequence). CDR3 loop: CASSSWTGGEVGYTF. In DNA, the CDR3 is TGTGCCAGCAGCTCCTGGACAGGGGGCGAAGTTGGCTACACCTTC.

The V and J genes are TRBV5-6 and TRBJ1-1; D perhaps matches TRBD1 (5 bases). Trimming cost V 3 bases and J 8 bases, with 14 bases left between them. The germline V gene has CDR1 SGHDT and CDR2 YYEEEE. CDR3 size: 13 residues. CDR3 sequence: CASSWGGWTEAFF. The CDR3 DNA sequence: TGTGCCAGCAGCTGGGGGGGGTGGACAGAAGCTTTCTTT. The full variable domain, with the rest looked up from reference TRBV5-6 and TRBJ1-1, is DAGVTQSPTHLIKTRGQQVTLRCSPKSGHDTVSWYQQALGQGPQFIFQYYEEEERQRGNFPDRFSGHQFPNYSSELNVNALLLGDSALYLCASSWGGWTEAFFGQGTRLTVV.

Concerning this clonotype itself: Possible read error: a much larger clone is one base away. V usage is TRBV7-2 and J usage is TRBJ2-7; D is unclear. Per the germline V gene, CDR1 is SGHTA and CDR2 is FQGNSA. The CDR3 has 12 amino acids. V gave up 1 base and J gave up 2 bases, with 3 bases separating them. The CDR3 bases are TGTGCCAGCAGCTTAGTCACCTACGAGCAGTACTTC. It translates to CASSLVTYEQYF.

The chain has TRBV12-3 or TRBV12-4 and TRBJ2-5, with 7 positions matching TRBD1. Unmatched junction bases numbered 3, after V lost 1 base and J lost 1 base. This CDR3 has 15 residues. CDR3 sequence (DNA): TGTGCCAGCAGTTTAGGGGACAGTCCCCAAGAGACCCAGTACTTC. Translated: CASSLGDSPQETQYF.

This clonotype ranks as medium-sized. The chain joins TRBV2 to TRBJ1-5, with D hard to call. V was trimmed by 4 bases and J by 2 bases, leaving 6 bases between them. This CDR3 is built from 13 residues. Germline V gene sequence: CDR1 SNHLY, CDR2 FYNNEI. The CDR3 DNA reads TGTGCCAGCAGTGGAGGTGGCAATCAGCCCCAGCATTTT. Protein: CASSGGGNQPQHF.

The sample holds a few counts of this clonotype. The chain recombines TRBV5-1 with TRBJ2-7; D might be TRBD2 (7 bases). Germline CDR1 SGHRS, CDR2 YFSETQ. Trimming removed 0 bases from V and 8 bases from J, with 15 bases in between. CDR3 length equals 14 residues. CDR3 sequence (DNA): TGCGCCAGCAGCTTGGGCCCCATCGGGGGGCAGCAGTACTTC. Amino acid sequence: CASSLGPIGGQQYF.

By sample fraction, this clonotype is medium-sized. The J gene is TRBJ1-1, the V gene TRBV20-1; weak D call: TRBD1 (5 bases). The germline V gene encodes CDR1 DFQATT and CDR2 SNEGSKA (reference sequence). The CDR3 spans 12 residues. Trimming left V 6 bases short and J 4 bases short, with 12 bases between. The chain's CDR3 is CSASRGVTEAFF. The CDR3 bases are TGCAGTGCCTCACGGGGGGTCACTGAAGCTTTCTTT.

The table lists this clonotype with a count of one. The DNA of the CDR3 is TGCAGTGCTAGCCCGATCGGGACTAGCGGGAGTGGTGGGCAGTTCTTC. It encodes CSASPIGTSGSGGQFF. V usage is TRBV20-1 and J usage is TRBJ2-1; 14 bases match TRBD2. CDR3 length: 16 residues. CDR1 and CDR2 (germline): DFQATT, SNEGSKA (reference sequence). J was trimmed by 12 bases and V by 3 bases; bases with no gene match: 13.

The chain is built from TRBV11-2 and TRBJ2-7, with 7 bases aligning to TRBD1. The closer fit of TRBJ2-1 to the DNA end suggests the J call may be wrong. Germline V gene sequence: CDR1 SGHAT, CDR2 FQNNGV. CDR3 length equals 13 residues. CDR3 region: CASSSQGDGEQFF. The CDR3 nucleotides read TGTGCCAGCAGCTCCCAGGGGGACGGGGAGCAGTTCTTC.